The sequence of this T cell receptor (beta chain) was determined in a study of Ad26.COV2.S vaccination and SARS-CoV-2 variants. Points on this clone: What it recognizes is unknown.

The treatment is: around 19 received Ad26.COV2.S at low or high dose, single or two shots; five or six received placebo; per-sample allocation not given. After the first vaccine or placebo injection, samples were drawn on day 63. Cohort 1b enrolled adults aged 18-55 years in Boston. Using immunoSEQ multiplex PCR, the repertoire was profiled, and TCRdb retains in-frame clones only, with some absent. Here the sample spans a few hundred thousand clones, 83% being singletons. General study points: Analytic work on TCR breadth and depth might have understated the full extent of total T cell responses. Vaccinated and placebo-treated recipients had similar non-spike TCR breadth. Participants in the vaccine arm had higher spike-specific TCR breadth; placebo recipients had lower.

Germline lookup yields CDR1 LGHNA and CDR2 YSLEER. Trimming removed 0 bases at V and 0 bases at J, with 11 bases between. This CDR3 is 17 amino acids long. This specimen was peripheral blood, taken in a trial of Ad26.COV2.S vaccine versus placebo. The gene calls are TRBV4-3 and TRBJ2-2, with unresolved D. This receptor was identified in a person aged 18-60 years who received the Ad26.COV2.S COVID-19 vaccine or a placebo. The CDR3 loop is CASSQDVRATNTGELFF. CDR3 coding DNA: TGCGCCAGCAGCCAAGATGTACGAGCTACGAACACCGGGGAGCTGTTTTTT.